This T cell receptor (beta chain) was profiled in a study of blood T cell repertoires in COVID-19 (TCRdb year 2020). Study-level background: Samples from collaborators originated in the United States, Italy and Spain and spanned both the acute and convalescent phases of COVID-19. The prospective study material was composed of cDNA or gDNA derived from T cells, B-cell-depleted T cells, or PBMCs. Subjects who had been exposed to COVID-19, were actively infected with it, or had recovered from it provided the deeply sampled blood TCRbeta repertoires that made up the dataset. The repertoires were released in a freely available public database intended as a resource for research on the immune response to SARS-CoV-2. Samples were obtained from the ongoing ImmuneRACE study (first 160 participants) and from 1,254 subjects provided by 6 global collaborators. A de-identified subject ID, COVID-19 status, age in years and sex were almost always included in the sample metadata. Where available, HLA class I and class II types were taken from metadata supplied by the sample provider and were not determined by assay-based typing.

General conclusions and limits of the study: Clinical and demographic metadata were provided uncurated, with the amount varying by source and participant.

Each collaborating institution followed its own protocols to collect whole blood in K2EDTA tubes. For TCRbeta analysis, collaborator samples were shipped as frozen whole blood, as isolated PBMCs, or as DNA extracted from either sample type. The CDR3 sequence holds 15 residues, the cysteine and phenylalanine included. CDR3 DNA only is kept here, 45 bases in frame from base 1. Sequences SGHVS (CDR1) and FQNEAQ (CDR2) are obtained from the germline V gene. V is reduced by 4 bases and J by 5 bases, leaving a spacing of 17 bases between them. TCRbeta CDR3 regions were amplified from genomic DNA using the immunoSEQ Assay, a bias-controlled multiplex PCR. Regarding the original processing steps: Within the assay, amplification of reference gene primers was used to estimate how many nucleated cells each sample contained. To quantify the absolute abundance of each unique TCRbeta CDR3 rearrangement, sequence reads were collapsed and filtered. For each sample, productive Simpson clonality was calculated by taking the square root of Simpson's diversity index across productive rearrangements. Sourced from immuneACCESS, this table was stored by TCRdb with only in-frame sequences that have V and J called. A share of the clones is absent; for the studies checked, an unresolved V gene accounts for under half, and the remainder has no known explanation. V and J calls and clone size are as listed in that table; D and trimming were resolved from the DNA. This sample holds over 75,000 clones; more than 65% were observed only once. Approximately 20% of the sample is taken by the ten largest.

This clone was seen only a few times. Its target antigen remains unknown. No much larger clone is present one base from it, and per-base qualities are unavailable. This receptor was obtained from a woman aged 50 to 65 with acute or convalescent COVID-19. Sequencing was done on a sample of peripheral blood. The chain employs TRBV7-8 and TRBJ2-5, and the D gene may be TRBD1, 5 bases matching. The sequenced DNA is TGTGCCAGCAGCTCCCCCGTGGACAAGAGGGAGACCCAGTACTTC. The resulting protein is CASSSPVDKRETQYF.